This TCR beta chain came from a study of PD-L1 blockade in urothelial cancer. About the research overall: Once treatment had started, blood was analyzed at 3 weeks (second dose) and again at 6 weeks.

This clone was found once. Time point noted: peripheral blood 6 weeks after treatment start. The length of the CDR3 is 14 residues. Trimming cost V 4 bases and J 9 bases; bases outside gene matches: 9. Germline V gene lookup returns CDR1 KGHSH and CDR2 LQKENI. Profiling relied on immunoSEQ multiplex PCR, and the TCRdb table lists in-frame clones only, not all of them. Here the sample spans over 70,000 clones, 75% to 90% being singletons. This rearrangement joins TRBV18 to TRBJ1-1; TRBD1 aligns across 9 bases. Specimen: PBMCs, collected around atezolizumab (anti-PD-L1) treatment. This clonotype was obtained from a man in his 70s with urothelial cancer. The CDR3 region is CASSLGRDRAQAFF. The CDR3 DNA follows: TGTGCCAGCTCACTCGGCCGGGACAGGGCCCAAGCTTTCTTT.